These 24 T cell receptor beta chains were all obtained from the same sample, sequenced in a study of blood T cells in healthy people across ages. The authors ran a second PCR of roughly 6 to 12 cycles using a sample-barcoded 5' primer and a J-beta primer mix. In TCRdb, the 5' RACE reads were re-called with MiXCR into one record per CDR3 protein. Among hundreds of thousands of distinct CDR3 sequences listed, 35% to 40% were seen once. Specimen: blood. These receptors all stem from a man between 18 and 35 years old in good health.

This clonotype was counted many times. The rearrangement joins TRBV11-2 to TRBJ2-4; D could derive from TRBD1 or TRBD2 (5 bases each). CDR1 and CDR2 from the germline V gene are SGHAT and FQNNGV. The CDR3 covers 16 residues. Trimming shortened V by 1 base and J by 1 base, and 11 bases separated the two germline ends. The CDR3 spells CASSLVGVRAKNIQYF. The CDR3 DNA sequence: TGTGCCAGCAGCTTAGTGGGGGTACGGGCCAAAAACATTCAGTACTTC.

As for this clonotype: This may be a read error: a much more frequent sequence differs by one nucleotide. The V gene is TRBV5-1, the J gene TRBJ2-5; 9 bases are a match to TRBD2. CDR3 size: 15 residues. Germline-derived CDR1 and CDR2 are SGHRS and YFSETQ. The CDR3 is CAGSLGGLAKETQYF. CDR3 coding DNA: TGCGCCGGCAGCTTGGGCGGACTAGCGAAAGAGACCCAGTACTTC. Together with reference TRBV5-1 and TRBJ2-5, the CDR3 gives the full variable domain: KAGVTQTPRYLIKTRGQQVTLSCSPISGHRSVSWYQQTPGQGLQFLFEYFSETQRNKGNFPGRFSGRQFSNSRSEMNVSTLELGDSALYLCAGSLGGLAKETQYFGPGTRLLVL.

The sample holds a few counts of this clonotype. The chain combines TRBV7-2 with TRBJ1-2, with D uncertain. From germline, CDR1 is SGHTA and CDR2 FQGNSA. This CDR3 is 16 amino acids long. V lost 1 base and J lost 8, with 20 bases in between. In DNA, the CDR3 is TGTGCCAGCAGCTTAGTTGTGGGCCCCTCAACGGGAGGCTACACCTTC. It translates to CASSLVVGPSTGGYTF.

The chain joins TRBV7-9 to TRBJ1-5; D gene ambiguous. Per the germline V gene, CDR1 is SEHNR and CDR2 is FQNEAQ (reference sequence). Trimming removed 5 bases at V and 5 bases at J, with 7 bases between. This CDR3 region has 12 residues. The CDR3 DNA reads as TGTGCCAGCAGCGACCAATATCAGCCCCAGCATTTT. Its protein product is CASSDQYQPQHF. The complete variable domain, with remaining parts taken from reference TRBV7-9 and TRBJ1-5, reads DTGVSQNPRHKITKRGQNVTFRCDPISEHNRLYWYRQTLGQGPEFLTYFQNEAQLEKSRLLSDRFSAERPKGSFSTLEIQRTEQGDSAMYLCASSDQYQPQHFGDGTRLSIL.

The chain combines TRBV11-2 with TRBJ2-3, with 12 bases lining up with TRBD2. The CDR3 covers 18 residues. V was clipped by 3 bases and J by 0 bases; unmatched bases: 7. From germline, CDR1 is SGHAT and CDR2 FQNNGV. CDR3 in DNA: TGTGCCAGCAGCTTGACCCCGACTAGCGGGGGAAGCACAGATACGCAGTATTTT. This translates into CASSLTPTSGGSTDTQYF.

The V call is TRBV2, the J call TRBJ1-1; D is ambiguous. CDR1 is SNHLY, CDR2 FYNNEI, per germline. The CDR3 extends over 14 amino acids. Trimming took 3 bases from V and 6 from J, leaving 14 bases between them. This chain's CDR3 is CASSDPPGIAEAFF. The CDR3 nucleotides read TGTGCCAGCAGTGACCCTCCGGGTATCGCTGAAGCTTTCTTT.

The chain uses TRBV5-1 and TRBJ2-3; no clear D. Trimming left V 0 bases short and J 5 bases short, with 16 bases between. The germline CDR1 and CDR2 sequences are SGHRS and YFSETQ. This CDR3 is built from 16 residues. This chain's CDR3 is CASSLAFGLTGDTQYF. Written as DNA, the CDR3 is TGCGCCAGCAGCTTGGCCTTTGGCTTAACCGGAGATACGCAGTATTTT.

This clonotype occurred many times. J is TRBJ2-1 and V is TRBV20-1, with a tentative D call TRBD2 (6 bases). Germline CDR1 reads DFQATT; CDR2 reads SNEGSKA (reference sequence). This CDR3 is built from 13 residues. CDR3 amino acids: CSADRDFDNEQFF. The CDR3 DNA reads TGCAGCGCCGACCGGGACTTCGACAATGAGCAGTTCTTC.

Note on this clonotype: A much larger clone differs from this one at a single base, so this may be a read error. The chain carries TRBV29-1 and TRBJ2-7; 8 bases fit TRBD1. The CDR3 has 11 amino acids. From germline, CDR1 is SQVTM and CDR2 ANQGSEA. The CDR3 spells CSAGQGYKQYF. The CDR3 region has the DNA TGCAGCGCTGGACAGGGCTACAAGCAGTACTTC.

This clonotype was seen a few times. This chain links TRBV25-1 with TRBJ2-3, with TRBD1 as a possible D gene (6 bases). Germline CDR1 reads MGHDK; CDR2 reads SYGVNS. The germline V and J ends were trimmed by 10 bases and 5 bases, with 25 bases remaining between them. CDR3 length: 16 amino acids. This CDR3 reads CATGQRKWANQDTQYF. CDR3 DNA: TGTGCCACAGGACAGAGAAAGTGGGCGAACCAAGATACGCAGTATTTT.

This clonotype was found a few times. The junction departs from germline at one end; a sequencing error may be responsible. This rearrangement joins TRBV7-9 to TRBJ2-1; D call uncertain. The germline gives CDR1 SEHNR, CDR2 FQNEAQ (reference sequence). This CDR3 is built from 13 residues. DNA of the CDR3: TGTGCCAGCAGCTTATCCTCCAACAATGAGCAGTTCTTC. This encodes CASSLSSNNEQFF.

This clonotype was recorded only once. V is TRBV2 and J is TRBJ2-1, with 9 bases lining up with TRBD2. This CDR3 is 13 amino acids long. CDR1 SNHLY and CDR2 FYNNEI come from the germline V gene. V lost 8 bases, J lost 9 bases, and 8 bases stayed unmatched. The CDR3 here is CASHGGGEGEQFF. CDR3 coding DNA: TGTGCCAGCCATGGCGGGGGGGAAGGTGAGCAGTTCTTC. The variable domain in full, with the rest retrieved from reference TRBV2 and TRBJ2-1, is EPEVTQTPSHQVTQMGQEVILRCVPISNHLYFYWYRQILGQKVEFLVSFYNNEISEKSEIFDDQFSVERPDGSNFTLKIRSTKLEDSAMYFCASHGGGEGEQFFGPGTRLTVL.

This rearrangement joins TRBV6-5 to TRBJ2-3; D gene unclear. Germline CDR1 and CDR2: MNHEY and SVGAGI. V was cut by 7 bases and J by 5 bases, with 10 bases left in between. The CDR3 consists of 12 residues. CDR3 nucleotide sequence: TGTGCCAGCACCCGGGCCGGAGATACGCAGTATTTT. Protein product: CASTRAGDTQYF.

This clonotype was recorded many times. This sequence joins TRBV12-3 or TRBV12-4 and TRBJ2-7; 7 bases fit TRBD1. The length of the CDR3 is 13 residues. J lost 5 bases, V lost 6 bases, and 7 bases had no gene match. The CDR3 sequence: CASRAQGIDEQYF. CDR3 coding DNA: TGTGCCAGCAGAGCACAGGGGATCGACGAGCAGTACTTC.

In its sample, this clonotype was seen many times. The chain couples TRBV25-1 to TRBJ2-1; TRBD1 aligns across 11 bases. Germline V gene lookup returns CDR1 MGHDK and CDR2 SYGVNS. Trimming took 10 bases from V and 6 from J; bases not matched to a gene: 5. CDR3 length equals 13 residues. The CDR3 protein is CATGTGGGNEQFF. CDR3 nucleotide sequence: TGTGCCACCGGGACAGGGGGAGGCAATGAGCAGTTCTTC.

A note on this clonotype: This clone may be a read error of a much larger clone one base away. CDR3 amino acids: CASSQRAGGDTQYF. CDR3 nucleotide sequence: TGTGCCAGCAGTCAACGAGCGGGGGGAGATACGCAGTATTTT. This chain links TRBV12-3 or TRBV12-4 with TRBJ2-3, with TRBD2 matching over 9 bases. This CDR3 has 14 amino acids. J lost 5 bases, V lost 5 bases, and 5 bases had no gene match.

The J gene is TRBJ1-2, the V gene TRBV6-5, with TRBD1 as a possible D gene (6 bases). Germline CDR1 and CDR2: MNHEY and SVGAGI. V gave up 6 bases and J gave up 2 bases, with 10 bases separating them. CDR3 length: 13 amino acids. The CDR3 loop is CASRAGQNYGYTF. The CDR3 bases are TGTGCCAGCAGGGCGGGACAAAACTATGGCTACACCTTC.

This chain connects TRBV15 to TRBJ2-1; D is tentatively TRBD1 or TRBD2 (6 bases each). The CDR3 sequence is 16 residues long. Germline CDR1 is LNHNV and CDR2 is YYDKDF (reference sequence). V was shortened by 0 bases and J by 8 bases, with 17 bases between the two germline ends. The CDR3: CATSRDRGRTLDEQFF. Here the CDR3 DNA reads TGTGCCACCAGCAGAGATAGGGGGAGGACTCTCGATGAGCAGTTCTTC.

V usage is TRBV7-2 and J usage is TRBJ2-3, with 9 bases fitting TRBD2. V lost 5 bases and J lost 1; bases outside the gene matches: 7. Germline CDR1 and CDR2: SGHTA and FQGNSA. CDR3 size: 16 residues. The DNA for the CDR3 is TGTGCCAGCAGCATCGAAACTAGCGGGTGCACAGATACGCAGTATTTT. Translation gives CASSIETSGCTDTQYF.

This clonotype was seen a single time. The germline gene is not matched at one end of the junction; a read error may be the cause. The CDR3 DNA reads as TGTACCAGCAGTACCGGGACAGCTAATCAGCCCCAGCATTTT. It encodes CTSSTGTANQPQHF. V gene TRBV12-3 or TRBV12-4 combines with J gene TRBJ1-5, with TRBD1 identical over 7 bases. The length of the CDR3 is 14 residues.

This clonotype was observed a handful of times. The chain employs TRBV27 and TRBJ2-1; 8 bases align to TRBD1. Unmatched junction bases numbered 12, after V lost 0 bases and J lost 8 bases. Germline V lookup: CDR1 MNHEY, CDR2 SMNVEV (reference sequence). The CDR3 covers 17 residues. Written as DNA, the CDR3 is TGTGCCAGCAGTTTATCGATAGGACAGGGAAGGAGTGATGAGCAGTTCTTC. Translating gives CASSLSIGQGRSDEQFF.

This clonotype was counted many times. This chain uses TRBV4-2 with TRBJ2-1; 9 bases match TRBD2. This CDR3 has 19 amino acids. Trimming at V came to 1 base and at J to 2 bases, leaving 12 bases not matched to a gene. The germline V gene encodes CDR1 LGHNA and CDR2 YNFKEQ. CDR3 sequence reads: CASSQGTAHSGGTYNEQFF. In DNA form, the CDR3 reads TGTGCCAGCAGCCAAGGGACAGCTCACAGCGGGGGGACCTACAATGAGCAGTTCTTC.

V usage is TRBV5-1 and J usage is TRBJ2-7; D possibly uses TRBD1 or TRBD2 (5 bases each). Germline V CDR1 and CDR2: SGHRS, YFSETQ. The V end was cut by 0 bases, the J end by 2 bases, with 21 bases between. The CDR3 sequence is 18 residues long. CDR3: CASSLGSGRLEGAYEQYF. CDR3 DNA: TGCGCCAGCAGCTTGGGGTCAGGGAGACTTGAAGGGGCCTACGAGCAGTACTTC.

Details on this clonotype: A read error may produce the germline difference seen at one junction end. This chain uses TRBV14 with TRBJ2-3; 8 bases agree with TRBD1. The length of the CDR3 is 16 residues. CDR1 is SGHDN and CDR2 is FVKESK in the germline V gene. The CDR3 region has the DNA TGTGCCAGCAACCAAGCGGGCAGGGGGCGAACAGATACGCAGTATTTT. Translated: CASNQAGRGRTDTQYF.